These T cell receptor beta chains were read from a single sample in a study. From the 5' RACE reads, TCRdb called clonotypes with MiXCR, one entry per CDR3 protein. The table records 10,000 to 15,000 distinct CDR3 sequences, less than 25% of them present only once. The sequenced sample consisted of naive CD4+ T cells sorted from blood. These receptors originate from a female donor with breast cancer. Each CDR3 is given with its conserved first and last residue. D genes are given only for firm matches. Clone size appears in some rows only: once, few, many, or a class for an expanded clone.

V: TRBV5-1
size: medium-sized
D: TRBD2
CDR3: CASSLVSAGEHYEQYF

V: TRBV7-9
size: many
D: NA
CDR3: CASRLADVFTNEQFF

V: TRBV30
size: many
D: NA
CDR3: CAWSVPSYEQYF

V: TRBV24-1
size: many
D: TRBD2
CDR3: CATSEGLAAYNEQFF

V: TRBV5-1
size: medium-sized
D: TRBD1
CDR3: CASSWAGTGGNEQFF

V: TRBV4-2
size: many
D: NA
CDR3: CASSARDGNQPQHF

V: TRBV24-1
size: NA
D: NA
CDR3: CATSLPGGGTGYTF

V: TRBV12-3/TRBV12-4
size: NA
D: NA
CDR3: CASSPLTVFRPQHF

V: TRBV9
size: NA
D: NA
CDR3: CAGGRLRLAYNEQFF

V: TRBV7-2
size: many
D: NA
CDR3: CASSLSTDTQYF

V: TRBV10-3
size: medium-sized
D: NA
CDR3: CAISETSIGEQFF

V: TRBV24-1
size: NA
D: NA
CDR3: CATSDPIGGGDYNEQSF

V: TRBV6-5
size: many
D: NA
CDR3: CASSYRLSGANVLTF

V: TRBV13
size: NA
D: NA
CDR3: CASSVMRGGFSYNEQFF

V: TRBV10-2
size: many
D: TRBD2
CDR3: CASSTQRGSGRSSYNEQFF

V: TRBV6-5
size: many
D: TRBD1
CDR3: CASSYSGQGAYEQYF

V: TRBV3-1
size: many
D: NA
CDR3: CASSQSLGVAEKLFF

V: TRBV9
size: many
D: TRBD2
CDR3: CASSSRLAGGPSNEQFF

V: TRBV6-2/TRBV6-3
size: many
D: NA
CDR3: CASSQRRGAGTDTQYF

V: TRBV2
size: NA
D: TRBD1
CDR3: CASSNRGGRPRHF

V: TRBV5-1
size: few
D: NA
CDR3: CASSLVPEANTGELFF

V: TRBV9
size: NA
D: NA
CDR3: CASSVAGEPGNTIYF

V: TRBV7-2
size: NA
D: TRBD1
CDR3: CASRQTSTGYNEQFF

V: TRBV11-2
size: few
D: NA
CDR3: CASSLVWGANEQYF

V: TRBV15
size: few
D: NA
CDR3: CATSPAVPEQFF

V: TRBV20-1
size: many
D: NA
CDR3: CSARGQGAYEQYF

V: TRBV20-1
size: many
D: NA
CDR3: CSARGAGTGTRGEQYF

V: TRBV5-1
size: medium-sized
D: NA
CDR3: CASSLDFYNSPLHF

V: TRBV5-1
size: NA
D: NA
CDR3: CANSPGNGYNEQFF

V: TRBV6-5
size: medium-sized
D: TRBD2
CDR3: CASSFGVSGSFFF

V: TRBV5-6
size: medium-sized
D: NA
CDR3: CASSFGLINEQFF

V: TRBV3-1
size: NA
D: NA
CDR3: CASSQAPWSGRTYEQCF

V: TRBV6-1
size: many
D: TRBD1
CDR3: CASSGGGTGTEAFF

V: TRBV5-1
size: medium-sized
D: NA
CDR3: CASSFLAGGPQHF

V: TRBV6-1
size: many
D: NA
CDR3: CASRARGASYNEQFF

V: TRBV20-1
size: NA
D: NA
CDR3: CSAGPGYGYTF

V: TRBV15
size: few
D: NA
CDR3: CATGGYTGELFF

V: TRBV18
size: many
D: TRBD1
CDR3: CASSPEAGGNEKLFF

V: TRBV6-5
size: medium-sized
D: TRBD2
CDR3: CASSYGLASYEQYF

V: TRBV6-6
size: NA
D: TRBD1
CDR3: CASSHRDRNVKLFF

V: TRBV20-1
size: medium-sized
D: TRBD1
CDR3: CSAGDRGPSDSYEQYF

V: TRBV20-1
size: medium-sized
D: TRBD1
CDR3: CSAQGDLTDTQYF

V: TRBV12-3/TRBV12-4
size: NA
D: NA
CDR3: CASSLAGGHFNQPQHF

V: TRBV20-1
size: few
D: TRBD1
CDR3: CSARDTGQRNQPQHF

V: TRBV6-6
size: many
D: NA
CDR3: CASSSRLDSSTGELFF

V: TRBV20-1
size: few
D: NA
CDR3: CSASVSGSGNTIYF

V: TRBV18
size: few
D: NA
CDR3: CASSPNRYSSYNEQFF

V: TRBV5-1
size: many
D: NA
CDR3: CASSLVGLAGEQFF